This T cell receptor beta chain is from a study of PD-1 blockade in classical Hodgkin lymphoma. General observations from the study: Reports described newly diagnosed patients as having lower baseline TCR diversity than healthy donors.

Method: immunoSEQ multiplex PCR; TCRdb's copy keeps in-frame clones and lacks some. Among around 29,000 clones, roughly 90% were seen once, and the ten largest hold roughly 0.35%. Trimming removed 1 base from V and 4 bases from J, with 10 bases in between. CDR1 and CDR2 from the germline V gene are SGHNT and YYREEE (reference sequence). CDR3 length: 14 amino acids. The time point is: newly diagnosed, previously untreated cHL patient sample. The authors purified CD4+ T cells from thawed PBMCs by magnetic negative selection. For this clone: The antigen is undetermined.

Sequenced material: CD4+ T cells from blood. The J gene is TRBJ2-3, the V gene TRBV5-4, with D perhaps TRBD2 (5 bases). The sequence derives from a human donor with classical Hodgkin lymphoma. The DNA of the CDR3 is TGTGCCAGCAGCTTGCGGGGAGAGGCAGATACGCAGTATTTT. Translation: CASSLRGEADTQYF.